This T cell receptor beta chain was sequenced for a study of read filtering for tumor transcriptome and immune sequencing (TCRdb year 2020). For context, the study as a whole: The cohort consisted of about 18 male and about 15 female patients, with a mean age of about 64 years and an age range of about 47 to 90. Using the same bone marrow samples, the study compared TCR repertoires obtained by targeted immune repertoire sequencing with those obtained by bulk whole-transcriptome sequencing. Whole-transcriptome libraries were prepared with the TruSeq RNA Access Library Prep Kit after DNase treatment. One of the main goals was to work out a read-filtering strategy for immune repertoire data, in particular whether clonotypes backed by only a single read should be removed. Per sample, about 4.05 to 10.27 million TCR-region mapped reads were obtained with IR-seq, compared with only roughly 75 to 1,400 with RNA-seq. By revised international staging, eight or nine patients were R-ISS I, fewer than 20 were R-ISS II and about seven were R-ISS III.

Including the terminal cysteine and phenylalanine, the CDR3 comprises 15 residues. The read is trimmed to its CDR3 DNA, 45 bases read in frame from base 1. Clipping removes 6 bases from V and 6 bases from J, with 7 as the unmatched junction base count. Via the germline V gene, CDR1 is KGHSH and CDR2 LQKENI. TCR libraries were built from approximately 0.4 ug RNA with the Immunoverse kit, using molecular barcoded adaptors covering alpha/delta and beta/gamma chains. TCR library preparation was performed with the same RNA that was used for transcriptome sequencing. An Illumina HiSeq 4000 with 2 x 150 cycles was used to sequence the TCR libraries. The authors processed their data as follows. Using MiXCR, which included quality filtering and error correction, TCR reads were aligned to human V, D, J and C references and then assembled into CDR3 clonotypes. The tcR package in R was used for analysis of clonotype counts and gene usage diversity. Raw mapping reads were checked after the RNA-seq reads had been mapped by STAR aligner version 2.5.3a onto the human GRCh37 genome. To test how sequencing depth affected the clonotypes detected, IR-seq fastq files were randomly downsampled with Seqtk 1.3. The public reads were reanalyzed by TCRdb: fastp trimming at Q25, MiXCR alignment, in-frame beta chains only. One record per CDR3 amino acid sequence lists the most common genes and DNA. The V and J calls follow TCRdb's processing rather than the paper's. For this sample there are around 130,000 distinct CDR3 sequences; roughly an eighth appear just once. The biggest ten clones account for 8.4% of the sample.

What the authors observed across the whole study: In IR-seq, single-read clonotypes were 80% to 90% of clonotypes but 3% to 4% of total reads; in RNA-seq they were about three quarters of clonotypes and roughly 42% of reads. When single-read clonotypes were removed, the proportions of shared clonotypes in IR-seq and RNA-seq correlated more strongly. The sorted CD138-negative fraction was composed of a mixed bone marrow immune population rather than of purified T cells. Compared with RNA-seq, IR-seq captured clonotypes at much higher depth and more reliably, and a smaller IR-seq throughput was enough to identify most shared clonotypes.

Each patient had bone marrow sampled at the time of active disease. Ficoll-Hypaque density gradient centrifugation was used to isolate bone marrow mononuclear cells. Myeloma plasma cells were removed and CD138-negative cells were obtained by negative selection following labeling with CD138 magnetic microbeads on a MACS separator. Flow cytometry on an Attune NxT with CD138 antibodies was used to check the purity of the isolated cells. TRIzol reagent was used to extract total RNA, and a NanoDrop spectrophotometer was used to quantify the extracted RNA. Paired RNA-seq and IR-seq were performed on the CD138-negative bone marrow sample of each patient. Comment on this clonotype: Its target antigen remains unknown. Base qualities were left out, and no much larger clone turns up one base away.

The source material was a population of CD138-negative cells sorted from bone marrow. Explained via the paper, the cell subset or site label denotes: bone marrow mononuclear cells depleted of CD138+ plasma/myeloma cells by negative magnetic selection. This sequence uses TRBV18 and TRBJ2-7, and TRBD2 matches 14 of the central bases. The sequence derives from a donor older than 35 with multiple myeloma. The DNA sequence reads TGTGCCAGCTCCCGGGGACTAGCGGGAGAGGGCGAGCAGTACTTC. This translates into CASSRGLAGEGEQYF. Here the CDR3 is joined to the reference TRBV18 and TRBJ2-7 genes, and the full variable domain is: NAGVMQNPRHLVRRRGQEARLRCSPMKGHSHVYWYRQLPEEGLKFMVYLQKENIIDESGMPKERFSAEFPKEGPSILRIQQVVRGDSAAYFCASSRGLAGEGEQYFGPGTRLTVT.